A single T cell receptor (beta chain) is shown here with its context. This record comes from a study of radiotherapy plus CTLA-4 blockade in lung cancer. Libraries were prepared by immunoSEQ multiplex PCR; TCRdb keeps only in-frame clonotypes and omits some of them. The sample lists tens of thousands of clones, about three quarters seen once, with over 2% in the top ten. The J segment lost 5 bases and the V segment lost 7 bases, leaving 8 bases of the junction unmatched. The CDR3 length is 14 residues. CDR1 and CDR2 (germline): LNHDA, SQIVND (reference sequence). This chain joins TRBV19 and TRBJ1-5; TRBD1 aligns across 7 bases. The clonotype originates from a human donor with non-small cell lung cancer whose response to radiotherapy plus ipilimumab could not be evaluated. Sequenced here: peripheral blood, sampled from a patient treated with radiotherapy plus ipilimumab. CDR3 nucleotide sequence: TGTGCCAGTACGCCGCGACAGGGCCATCAGCCCCAGCATTTT. Translated: CASTPRQGHQPQHF.